Following are 3 T cell receptor beta chains from one sample sequenced in a study of cytomegalovirus exposure and HLA in healthy donors. With 60 Vbeta and 13 Jbeta primers, the PCR was carried out. The repertoire was sequenced with immunoSEQ multiplex PCR; TCRdb's copy has only in-frame clones and lacks some. The table shows fewer than 250,000 clones, with about 80% occurring only once. Sequencing was carried out using PBMCs. The origin of the receptors is a male donor in good health and CMV-seronegative.

This clone was seen a handful of times. One end of the junction varies from germline; a read error may be responsible. The chain joins TRBV4-3 to TRBJ1-2; TRBD1 aligns across 10 bases. CDR3 length: 13 residues. Per the germline V gene, CDR1 is LGHNA and CDR2 is YSLEER. The DNA of the CDR3 is TGCGCCAGCAGCCAGGGGACAGGGGTCGGGTTTAACTTC. This codes for CASSQGTGVGFNF.

This chain connects TRBV27 to TRBJ2-3; 10 nucleotides match TRBD1. CDR1 and CDR2 from the germline V gene are MNHEY and SMNVEV (reference sequence). J was trimmed by 2 bases and V by 5 bases; bases with no gene match: 10. The CDR3 length is 17 residues. The CDR3 loop reads CASSNLRTGGYTDTQYF. The CDR3 DNA reads as TGTGCCAGCAGTAATCTTCGGACAGGGGGTTACACAGATACGCAGTATTTT.

In this sample, this clone turned up a few times. V and J are TRBV6-5 and TRBJ1-2; perhaps TRBD1 as D (6 bases). The CDR3 spans 13 residues. Trimming left V 6 bases short and J 3 bases short, with 11 bases between. CDR1 is MNHEY, CDR2 SVGAGI, per germline. The CDR3 reads CASRTQGHYGYTF. The DNA for the CDR3 is TGTGCCAGCAGGACACAGGGTCACTATGGCTACACCTTC.